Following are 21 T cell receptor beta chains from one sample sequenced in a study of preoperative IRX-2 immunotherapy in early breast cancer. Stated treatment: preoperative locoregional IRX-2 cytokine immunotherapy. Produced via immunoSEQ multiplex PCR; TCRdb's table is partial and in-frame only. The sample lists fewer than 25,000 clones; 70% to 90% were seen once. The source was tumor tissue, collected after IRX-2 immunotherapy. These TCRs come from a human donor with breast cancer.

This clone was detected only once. DNA of the CDR3: TGCGCCAGCAGCTTGGGACGCTTCGATACGCAGTATTTT. Amino acid sequence: CASSLGRFDTQYF. This sequence joins TRBV5-1 and TRBJ2-3, with no clear D. The CDR3 sequence is 13 residues long. V lost 0 bases and J 6 bases, leaving 8 bases between the germline ends. CDR1 is SGHRS and CDR2 is YFSETQ in the germline V gene.

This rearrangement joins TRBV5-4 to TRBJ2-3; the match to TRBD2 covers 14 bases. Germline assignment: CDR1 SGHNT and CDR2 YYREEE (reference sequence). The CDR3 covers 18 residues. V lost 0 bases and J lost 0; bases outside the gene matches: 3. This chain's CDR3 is CASSLAGTSGGSTDTQYF. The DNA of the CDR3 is TGTGCCAGCAGCTTGGCCGGGACTAGCGGGGGAAGCACAGATACGCAGTATTTT.

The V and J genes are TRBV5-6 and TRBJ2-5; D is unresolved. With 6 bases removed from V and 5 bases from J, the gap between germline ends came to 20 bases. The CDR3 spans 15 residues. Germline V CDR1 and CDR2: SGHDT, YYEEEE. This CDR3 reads CASTPLGRPRETQYF. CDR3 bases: TGTGCCAGCACCCCCTTGGGCAGGCCACGGGAGACCCAGTACTTC.

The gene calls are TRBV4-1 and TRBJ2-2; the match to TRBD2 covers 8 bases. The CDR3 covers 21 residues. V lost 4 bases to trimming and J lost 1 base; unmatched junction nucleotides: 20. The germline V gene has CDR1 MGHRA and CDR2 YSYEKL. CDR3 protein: CASSPGLGRGGRVRNTGELFF. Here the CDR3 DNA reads TGCGCCAGCAGCCCTGGACTGGGCCGGGGGGGCAGAGTCAGGAACACCGGGGAGCTGTTTTTT.

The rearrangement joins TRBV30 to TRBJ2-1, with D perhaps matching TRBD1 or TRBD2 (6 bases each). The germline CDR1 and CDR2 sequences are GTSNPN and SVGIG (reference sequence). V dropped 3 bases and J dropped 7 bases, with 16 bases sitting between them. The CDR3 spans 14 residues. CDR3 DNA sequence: TGTGCCTGGAGGAACTTCGGGGGCGGTAATGAGCAGTTCTTC. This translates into CAWRNFGGGNEQFF.

For the CDR3, the DNA is TGCGCCAGCACCCAGGGGAACATGAACACTGAAGCTTTCTTT. Amino acids: CASTQGNMNTEAFF. The rearrangement links TRBV5-1 to TRBJ1-1, with D perhaps matching TRBD1 (6 bases). Trimming took off 6 bases at V and 0 bases at J, with 12 bases between the two ends. The CDR3 consists of 14 residues. Germline CDR1 reads SGHRS; CDR2 reads YFSETQ.

The CDR3 DNA follows: TGTGCCAGCAGCGGGCAGCTACTATACTCTGGAAACACCATATATTTT. Protein: CASSGQLLYSGNTIYF. J is TRBJ1-3 and V is TRBV28; D not certain. The length of the CDR3 is 16 residues. Germline values: CDR1 MDHEN, CDR2 SYDVKM. Trimming pared 6 bases from V and 0 bases from J, leaving 15 bases between.

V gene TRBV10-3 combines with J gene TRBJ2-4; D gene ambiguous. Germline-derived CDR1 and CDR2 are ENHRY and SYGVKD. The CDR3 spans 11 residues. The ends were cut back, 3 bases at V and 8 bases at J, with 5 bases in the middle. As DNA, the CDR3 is TGTGCCATCAGTGATTCAGACATTCAGTACTTC. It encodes CAISDSDIQYF.

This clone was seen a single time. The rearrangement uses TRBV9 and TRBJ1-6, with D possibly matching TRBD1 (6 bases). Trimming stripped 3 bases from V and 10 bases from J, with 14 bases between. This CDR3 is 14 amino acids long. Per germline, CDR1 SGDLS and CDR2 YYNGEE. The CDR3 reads CASSEVGGHSPLHF. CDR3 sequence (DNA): TGTGCCAGCAGCGAGGTGGGGGGGCACTCACCCCTCCACTTT.

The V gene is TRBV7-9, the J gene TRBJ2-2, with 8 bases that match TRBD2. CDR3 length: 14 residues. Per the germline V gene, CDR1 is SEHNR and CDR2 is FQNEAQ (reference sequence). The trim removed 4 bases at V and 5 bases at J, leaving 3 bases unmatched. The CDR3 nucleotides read TGTGCCAGCAGCTATCGGGGGGGGACCGGGGAGCTGTTTTTT. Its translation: CASSYRGGTGELFF.

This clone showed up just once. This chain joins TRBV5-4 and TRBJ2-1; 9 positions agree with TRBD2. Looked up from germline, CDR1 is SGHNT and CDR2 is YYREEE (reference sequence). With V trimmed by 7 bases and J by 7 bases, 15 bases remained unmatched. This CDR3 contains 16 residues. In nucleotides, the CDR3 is TGTGCCAGCTTCGGAAGGGGCGGGGGGGCCGGAAATGAGCAGTTCTTC. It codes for CASFGRGGGAGNEQFF.

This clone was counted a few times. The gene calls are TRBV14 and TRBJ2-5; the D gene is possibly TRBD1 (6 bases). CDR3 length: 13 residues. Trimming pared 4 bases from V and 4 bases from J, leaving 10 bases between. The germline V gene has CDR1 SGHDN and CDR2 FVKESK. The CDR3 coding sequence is TGTGCCAGCAGCCGCGGACAGAGAGAGACCCAGTACTTC. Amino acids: CASSRGQRETQYF. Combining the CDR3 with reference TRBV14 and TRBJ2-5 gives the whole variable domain EAGVTQFPSHSVIEKGQTVTLRCDPISGHDNLYWYRRVMGKEIKFLLHFVKESKQDESGMPNNRFLAERTGGTYSTLKVQPAELEDSGVYFCASSRGQRETQYFGPGTRLLVL.

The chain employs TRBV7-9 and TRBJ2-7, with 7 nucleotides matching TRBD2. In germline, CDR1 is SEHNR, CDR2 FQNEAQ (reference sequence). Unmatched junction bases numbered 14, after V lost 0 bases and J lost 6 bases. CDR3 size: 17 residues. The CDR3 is CASSLASDVWGGSEQYV. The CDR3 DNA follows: TGTGCCAGCAGCTTAGCCTCGGACGTCTGGGGGGGGAGCGAGCAGTACGTC.

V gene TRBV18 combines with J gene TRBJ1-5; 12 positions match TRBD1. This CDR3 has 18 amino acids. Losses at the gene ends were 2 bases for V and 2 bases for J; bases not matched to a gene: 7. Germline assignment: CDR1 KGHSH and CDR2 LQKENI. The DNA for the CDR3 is TGTGCCAGCTCACCAGGGACAGGGGGCGCGATTGGCAATCAGCCCCAGCATTTT. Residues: CASSPGTGGAIGNQPQHF.

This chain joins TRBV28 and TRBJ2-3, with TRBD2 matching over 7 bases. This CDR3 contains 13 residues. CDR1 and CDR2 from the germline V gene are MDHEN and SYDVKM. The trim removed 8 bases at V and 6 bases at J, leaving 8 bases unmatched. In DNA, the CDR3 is TGTGCCAGCGGGAGGGGCCGAAGGGATACGCAGTATTTT. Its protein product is CASGRGRRDTQYF.

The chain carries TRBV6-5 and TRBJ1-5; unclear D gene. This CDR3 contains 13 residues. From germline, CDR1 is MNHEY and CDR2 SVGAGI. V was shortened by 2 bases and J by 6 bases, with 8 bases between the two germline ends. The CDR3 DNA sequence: TGTGCCAGCAGTTACGGGGAGGGTCAGCCCCAGCATTTT. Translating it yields CASSYGEGQPQHF.

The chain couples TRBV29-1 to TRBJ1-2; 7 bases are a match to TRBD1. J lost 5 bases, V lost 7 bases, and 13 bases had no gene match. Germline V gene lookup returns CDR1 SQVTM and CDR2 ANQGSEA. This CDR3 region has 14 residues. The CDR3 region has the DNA TGCAGCGCCTCGACAGGGATTCGCGGGTATGGCTACACCTTC. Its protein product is CSASTGIRGYGYTF.

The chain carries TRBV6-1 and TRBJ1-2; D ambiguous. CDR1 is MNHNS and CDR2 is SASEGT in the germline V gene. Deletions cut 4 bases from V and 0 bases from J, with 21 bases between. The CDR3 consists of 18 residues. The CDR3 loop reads CASSVMVPTTFTNYGYTF. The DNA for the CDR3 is TGTGCCAGCAGTGTTATGGTTCCAACCACCTTTACTAACTATGGCTACACCTTC.

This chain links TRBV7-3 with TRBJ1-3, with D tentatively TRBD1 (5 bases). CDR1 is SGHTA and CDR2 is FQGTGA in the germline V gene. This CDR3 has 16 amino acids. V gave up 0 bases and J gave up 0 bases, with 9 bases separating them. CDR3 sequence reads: CASSLTAGTSGNTIYF. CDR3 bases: TGTGCCAGCAGCTTAACCGCCGGGACCTCTGGAAACACCATATATTTT.

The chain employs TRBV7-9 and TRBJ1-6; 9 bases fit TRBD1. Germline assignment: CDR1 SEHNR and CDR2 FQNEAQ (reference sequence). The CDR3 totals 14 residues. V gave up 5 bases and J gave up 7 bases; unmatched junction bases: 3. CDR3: CASSLGTGNSPLHF. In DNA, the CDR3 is TGTGCCAGCAGCCTAGGGACAGGGAATTCACCCCTCCACTTT. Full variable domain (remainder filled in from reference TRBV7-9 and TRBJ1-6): DTGVSQNPRHKITKRGQNVTFRCDPISEHNRLYWYRQTLGQGPEFLTYFQNEAQLEKSRLLSDRFSAERPKGSFSTLEIQRTEQGDSAMYLCASSLGTGNSPLHFGNGTRLTVT.

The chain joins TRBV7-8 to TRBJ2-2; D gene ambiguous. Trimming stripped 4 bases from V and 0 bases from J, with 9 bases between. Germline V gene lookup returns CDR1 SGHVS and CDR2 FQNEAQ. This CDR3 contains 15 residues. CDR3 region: CASSYSPANTGELFF. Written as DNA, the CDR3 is TGTGCCAGCAGCTACTCTCCTGCGAACACCGGGGAGCTGTTTTTT.